Each of the 31 T cell receptor beta chains below was sequenced from the same sample in a study of OX40 agonist ivuxolimab in advanced cancers. Assay used: immunoSEQ multiplex PCR; TCRdb lists only in-frame clones, some missing. This sample carries about 39,000 clones, 80% to 95% of them seen once, and the ten largest clones take 20% to 25%. The specimen comprised CD4+ or CD8+ T cells sorted from blood, sampled in a trial of the OX40 agonist ivuxolimab. The receptors were sampled from an adult with an advanced solid tumor such as melanoma, head and neck, liver or kidney cancer.

V usage is TRBV27 and J usage is TRBJ2-7, with a possible D match to TRBD2 (6 bases). The length of the CDR3 is 14 residues. Trimming left V 3 bases short and J 0 bases short, with 9 bases between. Germline V lookup: CDR1 MNHEY, CDR2 SMNVEV (reference sequence). The CDR3 coding sequence is TGTGCCAGCAGTTTGGCGGGGAGCTCCTACGAGCAGTACTTC. Translating it yields CASSLAGSSYEQYF.

The chain couples TRBV27 to TRBJ2-7; D remains ambiguous. This CDR3 contains 15 residues. Germline CDR1 and CDR2: MNHEY and SMNVEV (reference sequence). Trimming took 4 bases from V and 3 from J, leaving 16 bases between them. The CDR3 nucleotides are TGTGCCAGCAGTTCCACCGGGTCCCCATTCTACGAGCAGTACTTC. Translation gives CASSSTGSPFYEQYF.

This chain joins TRBV5-1 and TRBJ2-7; a possible D gene is TRBD2 (5 bases). Per the germline V gene, CDR1 is SGHRS and CDR2 is YFSETQ. The CDR3 loop spans 14 amino acids. Trimming took off 1 base at V and 7 bases at J, with 15 bases between the two ends. This chain's CDR3 is CASSLIESRGEQYF. The DNA of the CDR3 is TGCGCCAGCAGCTTGATAGAGTCTCGCGGGGAGCAGTACTTC.

The chain combines TRBV14 with TRBJ2-1; D remains ambiguous. Trimming pared 3 bases from V and 7 bases from J, leaving 10 bases between. The CDR3 has 13 amino acids. Germline assignment: CDR1 SGHDN and CDR2 FVKESK. The CDR3 reads CASSHLEANEQFF. The CDR3 DNA sequence: TGTGCCAGCAGCCATCTTGAAGCAAATGAGCAGTTCTTC. The variable domain in full, with the rest retrieved from reference TRBV14 and TRBJ2-1, is EAGVTQFPSHSVIEKGQTVTLRCDPISGHDNLYWYRRVMGKEIKFLLHFVKESKQDESGMPNNRFLAERTGGTYSTLKVQPAELEDSGVYFCASSHLEANEQFFGPGTRLTVL.

The chain joins TRBV19 to TRBJ2-3; 8 bases agree with TRBD2. Germline values: CDR1 LNHDA, CDR2 SQIVND (reference sequence). The CDR3 contains 15 residues. Germline trimming cut 3 bases from V and 3 bases from J; bases unmatched to any gene: 5. CDR3 in amino acids: CASSIQIAGTDTQYF. CDR3 DNA sequence: TGTGCCAGTAGTATTCAAATAGCGGGAACAGATACGCAGTATTTT.

This clone was seen more than once but under ten times. The gene calls are TRBV27 and TRBJ2-3, with a possible D match to TRBD1 (5 bases). The CDR3 is 16 residues long. CDR1 and CDR2 (germline): MNHEY, SMNVEV (reference sequence). The germline V and J ends were trimmed by 4 bases and 4 bases, with 18 bases remaining between them. CDR3 in DNA: TGTGCCAGCAGTTCCCACTGGGGCGAAAAGGCAGATACGCAGTATTTT. Translation gives CASSSHWGEKADTQYF.

V usage is TRBV30 and J usage is TRBJ2-1; 14 nucleotides align to TRBD2. Germline assignment: CDR1 GTSNPN and CDR2 SVGIG (reference sequence). J lost 12 bases, V lost 4 bases, and 8 bases had no gene match. The CDR3 runs to 14 residues. CDR3 in amino acids: CAWKGLAGDFVQFF. The CDR3 coding sequence is TGTGCCTGGAAGGGACTAGCGGGAGATTTCGTGCAGTTCTTC.

The gene calls are TRBV5-5 and TRBJ2-1; perhaps TRBD1 as D (6 bases). This CDR3 spans 16 amino acids. With 4 bases removed from V and 0 bases from J, the gap between germline ends came to 14 bases. Looked up from germline, CDR1 is SGHKS and CDR2 is YYEKEE (reference sequence). The CDR3 nucleotides read TGTGCCAGCAGCCTCCTCAGGGGAAGCTCCTACAATGAGCAGTTCTTC. Its translation is CASSLLRGSSYNEQFF.

The V gene is TRBV9, the J gene TRBJ2-3; D might be TRBD2 (5 bases). This CDR3 comprises 15 residues. The V gene's germline CDR1 is SGDLS and CDR2 YYNGEE. The V end lost 3 bases, the J end lost 2 bases, and 13 bases lay between the germline ends. CDR3 in DNA: TGTGCCAGCAGCGCGCTGGACTGGAACACAGATACGCAGTATTTT. Protein product: CASSALDWNTDTQYF.

The V and J genes are TRBV28 and TRBJ1-3; perhaps TRBD1 as D (5 bases). Germline V gene lookup returns CDR1 MDHEN and CDR2 SYDVKM. The CDR3 spans 16 residues. The V end lost 2 bases, the J end lost 8 bases, and 19 bases lay between the germline ends. CDR3 sequence reads: CASSLSISGYGDTIYF. The CDR3 nucleotides read TGTGCCAGCAGTTTAAGTATATCAGGGTATGGGGACACCATATATTTT.

The CDR3 loop reads CASSLALGAVDSTDTQYF. The CDR3 DNA sequence: TGTGCCAGCAGCTTGGCTCTTGGAGCGGTTGATAGCACAGATACGCAGTATTTT. The J gene is TRBJ2-3, the V gene TRBV5-4, with a weak D call TRBD2 (5 bases). Per germline, CDR1 SGHNT and CDR2 YYREEE (reference sequence). This CDR3 is built from 18 residues. Trimming pared 0 bases from V and 0 bases from J, leaving 17 bases between.

The V and J genes are TRBV6-5 and TRBJ2-2, with D tentatively TRBD2 (5 bases). Trimming shortened V by 7 bases and J by 2 bases, and 11 bases separated the two germline ends. This CDR3 region has 14 residues. CDR1 is MNHEY, CDR2 SVGAGI, per germline. This CDR3 reads CASNSPGNTGELFF. As DNA, the CDR3 is TGTGCCAGCAATTCCCCGGGAAACACCGGGGAGCTGTTTTTT.

This chain links TRBV19 with TRBJ2-7; 9 positions match TRBD1. This CDR3 region has 15 residues. Germline-derived CDR1 and CDR2 are LNHDA and SQIVND (reference sequence). V was clipped by 5 bases and J by 6 bases; unmatched bases: 11. The CDR3 sequence is CASSVYRDRAGEQYF. In DNA form, the CDR3 reads TGTGCCAGTAGTGTTTACCGGGACAGGGCTGGCGAGCAGTACTTC.

V and J are TRBV28 and TRBJ2-2; D is undetermined. CDR1 MDHEN and CDR2 SYDVKM come from the germline V gene. The CDR3 spans 10 residues. Trimming cost V 6 bases and J 8 bases, with 4 bases left between them. CDR3 in DNA: TGTGCCAGCAGAGGTGGGGAGCTGTTTTTT. It encodes CASRGGELFF.

The rearrangement uses TRBV7-8 and TRBJ2-1; TRBD1 aligns across 7 bases. In germline, CDR1 is SGHVS, CDR2 FQNEAQ. V shed 5 bases, J shed 4 bases, and the junction held 11 bases outside the gene matches. The CDR3 extends over 16 amino acids. The CDR3 here is CASSITRDSRYNEQFF. In DNA form, the CDR3 reads TGTGCCAGCAGCATAACTCGGGACAGCCGATACAATGAGCAGTTCTTC.

This chain joins TRBV5-4 and TRBJ2-2, with 7 positions matching TRBD1. Germline CDR1 SGHNT, CDR2 YYREEE (reference sequence). The CDR3 spans 15 residues. Unmatched junction bases numbered 7, after V lost 4 bases and J lost 4 bases. CDR3 protein: CASSLTGDITGELFF. The DNA of the CDR3 is TGTGCCAGCAGCCTTACAGGGGATATCACCGGGGAGCTGTTTTTT.

The chain couples TRBV2 to TRBJ1-1; 10 bases are a match to TRBD1. The CDR3 is made up of 19 amino acids. The trim removed 0 bases at V and 3 bases at J, leaving 13 bases unmatched. Germline CDR1 reads SNHLY; CDR2 reads FYNNEI. The CDR3 loop is CASSEAHPGQGVFYTEAFF. The DNA of the CDR3 is TGTGCCAGCAGTGAAGCCCACCCAGGACAGGGGGTGTTTTACACTGAAGCTTTCTTT.

This chain links TRBV5-5 with TRBJ1-5; no firm D call. Germline CDR1 SGHKS, CDR2 YYEKEE (reference sequence). Trimming took off 4 bases at V and 0 bases at J, with 8 bases between the two ends. The CDR3 runs 14 residues. The CDR3, as DNA: TGTGCCAGCAGCGTGGCCCTTAGCAATCAGCCCCAGCATTTT. Protein: CASSVALSNQPQHF.

J is TRBJ2-7 and V is TRBV18; maybe TRBD1 (6 bases). Trimming pared 6 bases from V and 4 bases from J, leaving 22 bases between. Germline-derived CDR1 and CDR2 are KGHSH and LQKENI. This CDR3 is 16 amino acids long. CDR3 region: CASSLGTPGAIYEQYF. Here the CDR3 DNA reads TGTGCCAGCTCTCTAGGAACGCCAGGGGCGATATACGAGCAGTACTTC.

This rearrangement joins TRBV6-5 to TRBJ1-5, with D possibly TRBD1 on 5 matching bases. The CDR3 totals 15 residues. The germline V gene has CDR1 MNHEY and CDR2 SVGAGI. The V and J ends lost 4 bases and 6 bases respectively, with 16 bases between them. CDR3 sequence: CASSLSPPGLQPQHF. In DNA, the CDR3 is TGTGCCAGCAGTTTAAGCCCCCCGGGGCTTCAGCCCCAGCATTTT.

This clone has a single count. The V and J genes are TRBV7-8 and TRBJ2-7; D is unresolved. Germline loops: CDR1 SGHVS, CDR2 FQNEAQ. V was trimmed by 5 bases and J by 5 bases, leaving 22 bases between them. The CDR3 has 16 residues. In DNA form, the CDR3 reads TGTGCCAGCAGCCCGGATCTGAACGGACCTAGGGACGAGCAGTACTTC. Its protein product is CASSPDLNGPRDEQYF.

The rearrangement joins TRBV6-4 to TRBJ1-6; no definite D call. The CDR3 runs 16 residues. Trimming pared 6 bases from V and 8 bases from J, leaving 20 bases between. Germline lookup yields CDR1 MRHNA and CDR2 SNTAGT. CDR3 coding DNA: TGTGCCAGCAGACACACAGTTACCCTACCCCATTCACCCCTCCACTTT. Its protein product is CASRHTVTLPHSPLHF.

The rearrangement joins TRBV27 to TRBJ1-2; the D gene is possibly TRBD1 (6 bases). The CDR3 totals 14 residues. Trimming left V 3 bases short and J 7 bases short, with 15 bases between. Germline CDR1 is MNHEY and CDR2 is SMNVEV (reference sequence). CDR3 nucleotides: TGTGCCAGCAGTTTCACAGGGATTTCGGGTGGCTACACCTTC. It specifies CASSFTGISGGYTF.

The chain links TRBV11-2 to TRBJ1-1, with D possibly TRBD1 on 6 matching bases. V lost 5 bases and J 5 bases, leaving 15 bases between the germline ends. CDR1 SGHAT and CDR2 FQNNGV come from the germline V gene. The CDR3 totals 14 residues. CDR3 sequence reads: CASSLTNRDTEAFF. The DNA of the CDR3 is TGTGCCAGCAGCCTAACAAACAGGGATACTGAAGCTTTCTTT.

The gene calls are TRBV5-4 and TRBJ2-2; D perhaps matches TRBD2 (5 bases). The CDR3 has 13 amino acids. V gave up 0 bases and J gave up 8 bases, with 8 bases separating them. Per germline, CDR1 SGHNT and CDR2 YYREEE (reference sequence). CDR3 coding DNA: TGTGCCAGCAGCTTGGGTCCGGGAGGGGAGCTGTTTTTT. Translating gives CASSLGPGGELFF.

This chain's CDR3 is CASSAGGLTYEQYF. CDR3 DNA: TGTGCCAGCAGTGCAGGGGGATTAACCTACGAGCAGTACTTC. The chain employs TRBV19 and TRBJ2-7; 7 nucleotides line up with TRBD1. V was pared by 9 bases and J by 2 bases, with 10 bases of the junction left unmatched. CDR3 length: 14 residues. Germline V gene lookup returns CDR1 LNHDA and CDR2 SQIVND (reference sequence).

This clone was observed a handful of times. The chain links TRBV28 to TRBJ2-3; TRBD1 or TRBD2 may be the D gene (5 bases each). Trimming left V 2 bases short and J 7 bases short, with 13 bases between. In germline, CDR1 is MDHEN, CDR2 SYDVKM. The CDR3 is 14 residues long. The CDR3 DNA reads as TGTGCCAGCAGTTTAGGGACGGGCACGTATACGCAGTATTTT. Its protein is CASSLGTGTYTQYF.

CDR3 nucleotide sequence: TGTGCCAGCAGTTCTCTAGCGGGACCCTCGTACGAGCAGTACTTC. It specifies CASSSLAGPSYEQYF. The gene calls are TRBV27 and TRBJ2-7; 9 bases are shared with TRBD2. In germline, CDR1 is MNHEY, CDR2 SMNVEV (reference sequence). The CDR3 is 15 amino acids. With 4 bases clipped from V and 4 bases from J, the junction kept 8 bases outside the gene matches.

This clone was seen just once. The chain combines TRBV2 with TRBJ2-3; weak D call: TRBD1 (6 bases). Trimming cost V 8 bases and J 6 bases, with 24 bases left between them. This CDR3 is built from 16 residues. Germline V gene sequence: CDR1 SNHLY, CDR2 FYNNEI. CDR3 sequence reads: CASVSEEGTYSDTQYF. The CDR3 bases are TGTGCCAGCGTTTCAGAAGAAGGGACATATTCGGATACGCAGTATTTT.

V usage is TRBV11-2 and J usage is TRBJ1-3; no firm D call. Looked up from germline, CDR1 is SGHAT and CDR2 is FQNNGV. V shed 5 bases and J shed 0 bases, with 11 bases lying between them. There are 15 residues in the CDR3. As DNA, the CDR3 is TGTGCCAGCAGCCCCACGTTTATCTCTGGAAACACCATATATTTT. Its translation is CASSPTFISGNTIYF.

The rearrangement links TRBV28 to TRBJ2-3, with TRBD1 as a possible D gene (6 bases). Germline assignment: CDR1 MDHEN and CDR2 SYDVKM. The CDR3 spans 12 residues. V was clipped by 8 bases and J by 1 base, with 7 bases between them. Here the CDR3 DNA reads TGTGCCAGCCGACAGGGCACAGATACGCAGTATTTT. This translates into CASRQGTDTQYF.